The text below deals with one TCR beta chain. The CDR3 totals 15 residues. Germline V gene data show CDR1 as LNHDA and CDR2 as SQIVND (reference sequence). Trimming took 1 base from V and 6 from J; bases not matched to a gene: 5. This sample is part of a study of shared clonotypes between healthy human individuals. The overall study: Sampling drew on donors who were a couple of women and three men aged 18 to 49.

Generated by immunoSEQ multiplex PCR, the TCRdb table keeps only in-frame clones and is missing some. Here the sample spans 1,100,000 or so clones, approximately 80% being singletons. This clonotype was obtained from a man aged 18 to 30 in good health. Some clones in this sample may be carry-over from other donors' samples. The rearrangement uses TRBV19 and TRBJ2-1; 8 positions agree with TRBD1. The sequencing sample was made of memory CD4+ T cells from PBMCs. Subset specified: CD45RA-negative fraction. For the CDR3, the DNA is TGTGCCAGTAGTATAGGAACAGGGGGTATCAATGAGCAGTTCTTC. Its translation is CASSIGTGGINEQFF.